The 13 T cell receptor beta chains reported below all come from one sample, sequenced in a study of OX40 agonist ivuxolimab in advanced cancers. Data came from immunoSEQ multiplex PCR; TCRdb stores just in-frame clones and leaves some out. The repertoire holds approximately 50,000 clones, with 80% to 85% as singletons. This sample comprised CD4+ or CD8+ T cells sorted from blood, obtained in a trial of the OX40 agonist ivuxolimab. These receptors originate from an adult with an advanced solid tumor such as melanoma, head and neck, liver or kidney cancer.

The V gene is TRBV28, the J gene TRBJ2-7; no clear D. From germline, CDR1 is MDHEN and CDR2 SYDVKM. CDR3 length: 11 residues. The V and J ends lost 6 bases and 2 bases respectively, with 5 bases between them. The CDR3: CASRRTYEQYF. In DNA form, the CDR3 reads TGTGCCAGCAGGAGAACCTACGAGCAGTACTTC.

The chain couples TRBV5-1 to TRBJ2-1; 11 positions agree with TRBD2. The CDR3 is made up of 15 amino acids. The V gene end was trimmed by 4 bases and the J gene end by 9 bases; junction bases not matched to a gene: 9. Germline CDR1 is SGHRS and CDR2 is YFSETQ. The chain's CDR3 is CASSPTSGSSGEQFF. The CDR3 coding sequence is TGCGCCAGCAGCCCTACTAGCGGGAGCTCGGGTGAGCAGTTCTTC.

This clone was detected once. This rearrangement joins TRBV18 to TRBJ2-3; TRBD2 matches at 14 bases. CDR3 size: 16 residues. J lost 6 bases, V lost 3 bases, and 5 bases had no gene match. In germline, CDR1 is KGHSH, CDR2 LQKENI. The CDR3 DNA reads as TGTGCCAGCTCACCCCAGGGACTAGCGGGAGTGGATACGCAGTATTTT. Translated: CASSPQGLAGVDTQYF.

This clone occurred a few times. The chain is built from TRBV14 and TRBJ2-2; 9 bases are shared with TRBD1. Germline V gene data show CDR1 as SGHDN and CDR2 as FVKESK. The CDR3 runs to 16 residues. V was clipped by 4 bases and J by 4 bases; unmatched bases: 7. The CDR3 DNA reads TGTGCCAGCAGCCGCCAAATGACAGGGGGCACCGGGGAGCTGTTTTTT. Translated: CASSRQMTGGTGELFF.

The chain is built from TRBV4-2 and TRBJ2-2; maybe TRBD2 (6 bases). Trimming shortened V by 2 bases and J by 1 base, and 14 bases separated the two germline ends. This CDR3 has 17 amino acids. Germline V lookup: CDR1 LGHNA, CDR2 YNFKEQ. CDR3 region: CASSQPGTWMNTGELFF. The CDR3 coding sequence is TGTGCCAGCAGCCAACCCGGGACTTGGATGAACACCGGGGAGCTGTTTTTT.

V and J are TRBV6-4 and TRBJ2-1; 8 bases are shared with TRBD2. After removal of 8 bases from V and 7 bases from J, the junction contained 10 bases not matched to a gene. The CDR3 has 14 residues. Germline assignment: CDR1 MRHNA and CDR2 SNTAGT. CDR3 coding DNA: TGTGCCAGCTCAGCGGGAGATTTGTTGAATGAGCAGTTCTTC. This codes for CASSAGDLLNEQFF.

The chain joins TRBV5-1 to TRBJ2-3; D possibly corresponds to TRBD1 (6 bases). The CDR3 loop spans 11 amino acids. Trimming pared 6 bases from V and 7 bases from J, leaving 9 bases between. Looked up from germline, CDR1 is SGHRS and CDR2 is YFSETQ. The CDR3 is CASNGQNTQYF. In DNA form, the CDR3 reads TGCGCCAGCAATGGACAGAATACGCAGTATTTT.

The V and J genes are TRBV19 and TRBJ1-5; D not resolved. This CDR3 comprises 15 residues. Germline assignment: CDR1 LNHDA and CDR2 SQIVND (reference sequence). Trimming took 5 bases from V and 0 from J, leaving 11 bases between them. The CDR3 reads CASSLATFSNQPQHF. CDR3 DNA: TGTGCCAGTAGTCTGGCAACTTTTAGCAATCAGCCCCAGCATTTT.

V and J are TRBV2 and TRBJ2-5; the match to TRBD1 covers 9 bases. The CDR3 sequence is 14 residues long. After removal of 9 bases from V and 4 bases from J, the junction contained 9 bases not matched to a gene. Per the germline V gene, CDR1 is SNHLY and CDR2 is FYNNEI. The DNA of the CDR3 is TGTGCCAGTCTGACAGGGGGATTGGGAGAGACCCAGTACTTC. Residues: CASLTGGLGETQYF.

V usage is TRBV9 and J usage is TRBJ2-2; D possibly corresponds to TRBD2 (5 bases). Germline CDR1 SGDLS, CDR2 YYNGEE. The CDR3 spans 13 residues. V was cut by 4 bases and J by 7 bases, with 11 bases left in between. For the CDR3, the DNA is TGTGCCAGCAGCTCACGGGCGGGCGGGGAGCTGTTTTTT. Encoded protein: CASSSRAGGELFF.

The rearrangement uses TRBV5-6 and TRBJ2-5; D not resolved. The germline gives CDR1 SGHDT, CDR2 YYEEEE. There are 14 residues in the CDR3. V was trimmed by 2 bases and J by 5 bases, leaving 13 bases between them. Here the CDR3 DNA reads TGTGCCAGCAGCTTAGTGACCCCTCGGGAGACCCAGTACTTC. Translating it yields CASSLVTPRETQYF.

The chain combines TRBV5-6 with TRBJ1-2; TRBD1 is a possible D gene (6 bases). Germline lookup yields CDR1 SGHDT and CDR2 YYEEEE. This CDR3 contains 15 residues. The V gene lost 0 bases and the J gene lost 4 bases, with 13 bases spanning the gap. The CDR3 DNA sequence: TGTGCCAGCAGCTTGGTGCCAGGGGAAGTCTATGGCTACACCTTC. It codes for CASSLVPGEVYGYTF.

The CDR3 nucleotides are TGTGCCAGCAGCCAAGCACAGCTAAGCTCTGGGGCCAACGTCCTGACTTTC. Protein: CASSQAQLSSGANVLTF. The chain joins TRBV14 to TRBJ2-6; D uncertain. Per the germline V gene, CDR1 is SGHDN and CDR2 is FVKESK. CDR3 length equals 17 residues. Trimming removed 1 base from V and 0 bases from J, with 10 bases in between. Drawing the rest from reference TRBV14 and TRBJ2-6, the complete variable domain is EAGVTQFPSHSVIEKGQTVTLRCDPISGHDNLYWYRRVMGKEIKFLLHFVKESKQDESGMPNNRFLAERTGGTYSTLKVQPAELEDSGVYFCASSQAQLSSGANVLTFGAGSRLTVL.